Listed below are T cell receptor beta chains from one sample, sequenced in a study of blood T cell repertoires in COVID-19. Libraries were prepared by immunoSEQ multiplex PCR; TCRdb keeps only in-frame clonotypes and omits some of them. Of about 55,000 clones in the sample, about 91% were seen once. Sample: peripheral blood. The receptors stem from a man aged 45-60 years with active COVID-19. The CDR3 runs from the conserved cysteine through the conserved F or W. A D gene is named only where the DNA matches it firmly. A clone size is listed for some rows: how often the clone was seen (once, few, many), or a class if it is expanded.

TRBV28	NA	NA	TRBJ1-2	CASSFSLSGCGYTF	TGTGCCAGCAGTTTTTCCCTCTCCGGGTGTGGCTACACCTTC
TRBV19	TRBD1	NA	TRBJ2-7	CASSVRTGTYEQYF	TGTGCCAGTAGTGTTCGGACAGGAACATACGAGCAGTACTTC
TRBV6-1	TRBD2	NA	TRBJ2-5	CASSVGLAGGSETQYF	TGTGCCAGCAGTGTGGGACTAGCGGGAGGGTCAGAGACCCAGTACTTC
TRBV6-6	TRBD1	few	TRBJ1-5	CASSPGQGPRSNQPQHF	TGTGCCAGCAGTCCCGGACAGGGGCCAAGAAGCAATCAGCCCCAGCATTTT
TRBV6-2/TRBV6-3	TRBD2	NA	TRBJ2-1	CASSTGGSGGGNEQFF	TGTGCCAGCAGCACCGGGGGTAGCGGGGGCGGGAATGAGCAGTTCTTC
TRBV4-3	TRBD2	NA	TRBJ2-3	CASSPGLAADTQYF	TGCGCCAGCAGCCCTGGACTAGCAGCAGATACGCAGTATTTT
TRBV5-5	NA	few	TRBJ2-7	CASSPRSGYEQYF	TGTGCCAGCAGCCCCAGGAGCGGGTACGAGCAGTACTTC
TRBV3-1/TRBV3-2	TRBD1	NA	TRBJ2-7	CASSQGQGGPYEQYF	TGTGCCAGCAGCCAGGGACAGGGGGGCCCCTACGAGCAGTACTTC
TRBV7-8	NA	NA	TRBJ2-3	CASSLARGTQYF	TGTGCCAGCAGCTTAGCAAGGGGGACGCAGTATTTT
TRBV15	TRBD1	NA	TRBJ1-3	CATSRRGQGRNTIYF	TGTGCCACCAGCAGACGAGGACAGGGGCGGAACACCATATATTTT
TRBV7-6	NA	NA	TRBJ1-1	CASSLRVGNTEAFF	TGTGCCAGCAGCTTAAGAGTTGGGAACACTGAAGCTTTCTTT
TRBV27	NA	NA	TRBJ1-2	CASRRSGGNYGYTF	TGTGCCAGCAGACGGTCCGGCGGGAACTATGGCTACACCTTC
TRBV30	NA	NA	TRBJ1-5	CAWSQGSANQPQHF	TGTGCCTGGAGTCAAGGGAGTGCTAATCAGCCCCAGCATTTT
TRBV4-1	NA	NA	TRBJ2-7	CASSQGSGGADFSYEQYF	TGCGCCAGCAGCCAGGGGAGTGGGGGGGCTGACTTCTCCTACGAGCAGTACTTC
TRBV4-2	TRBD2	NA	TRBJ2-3	CASSQAAGVPDTQYF	TGTGCCAGCAGCCAAGCAGCGGGGGTCCCAGATACGCAGTATTTT
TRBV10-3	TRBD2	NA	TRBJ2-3	CAIRPTSGSLRDTQYF	TGTGCCATCAGACCGACTAGCGGGAGTTTGAGGGATACGCAGTATTTT
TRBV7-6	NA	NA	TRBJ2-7	CASSPAGVHEQYF	TGTGCCAGCAGCCCGGCCGGGGTCCACGAGCAGTACTTC